This entry lists 21 T cell receptor beta chains sequenced from one sample in a study of cytomegalovirus exposure and HLA in healthy donors. The PCR made use of 60 Vbeta and 13 Jbeta primers. Here immunoSEQ multiplex PCR was the method, and the copy in TCRdb shows in-frame clones only, minus some. The table shows under 250,000 clones, with roughly 80% occurring only once. Material for sequencing was PBMCs. These receptor sequences come from a man aged 35 to 55 in good health and CMV-seropositive.

This chain uses TRBV5-1 with TRBJ2-1; 9 nucleotides agree with TRBD2. Germline V lookup: CDR1 SGHRS, CDR2 YFSETQ. J lost 2 bases, V lost 5 bases, and 2 bases had no gene match. The CDR3 loop spans 14 amino acids. DNA of the CDR3: TGCGCCAGCAGTAGCGGGAGTGCCTACAATGAGCAGTTCTTC. The encoded protein is CASSSGSAYNEQFF.

The chain couples TRBV7-3 to TRBJ2-3; weak D call: TRBD2 (6 bases). CDR3 length: 14 amino acids. CDR1 and CDR2 from the germline V gene are SGHTA and FQGTGA. V lost 1 base and J 6 bases, leaving 11 bases between the germline ends. The CDR3 DNA sequence: TGTGCCAGCAGCTTAAGCGGGAATTACGATACGCAGTATTTT. Its protein product is CASSLSGNYDTQYF.

The CDR3 nucleotides read TGCGCCAGCAGCCCCCGGAGACAGGGGGAGGATACGCAGTATTTT. Encoded protein: CASSPRRQGEDTQYF. The rearrangement joins TRBV5-1 to TRBJ2-3; TRBD1 agrees at 9 bases. This CDR3 has 15 amino acids. V shed 4 bases, J shed 6 bases, and the junction held 9 bases outside the gene matches. Per the germline V gene, CDR1 is SGHRS and CDR2 is YFSETQ. Complete variable domain (other parts from reference TRBV5-1 and TRBJ2-3): KAGVTQTPRYLIKTRGQQVTLSCSPISGHRSVSWYQQTPGQGLQFLFEYFSETQRNKGNFPGRFSGRQFSNSRSEMNVSTLELGDSALYLCASSPRRQGEDTQYFGPGTRLTVL.

The chain is built from TRBV7-6 and TRBJ2-2; 8 bases are a match to TRBD2. The CDR3 extends over 15 amino acids. V was clipped by 0 bases and J by 6 bases; unmatched bases: 3. The germline gives CDR1 SGHVS, CDR2 FNYEAQ. In DNA, the CDR3 is TGTGCCAGCAGCTTAGCGGGAGCGGGAGCCGGGGAGCTGTTTTTT. Translation: CASSLAGAGAGELFF.

The chain joins TRBV15 to TRBJ1-5; the match to TRBD1 covers 9 bases. The CDR3 is made up of 16 amino acids. Germline CDR1 and CDR2: LNHNV and YYDKDF (reference sequence). The V segment lost 5 bases and the J segment 1 base; nucleotides outside the gene matches: 6. CDR3 nucleotides: TGTGCCACCAGCTCGCCCGGGACAGGGAGCAATCAGCCCCAGCATTTT. Translation gives CATSSPGTGSNQPQHF.

The J gene is TRBJ2-2, the V gene TRBV19, with a weak D call TRBD2 (5 bases). V dropped 4 bases and J dropped 7 bases, with 19 bases sitting between them. The CDR3 has 16 residues. Germline assignment: CDR1 LNHDA and CDR2 SQIVND (reference sequence). CDR3 DNA sequence: TGTGCCAGTAGTAGTTTACGGAGCGGACCTGGCGGGGAGCTGTTTTTT. Translated, it gives CASSSLRSGPGGELFF.

J is TRBJ2-3 and V is TRBV14; 7 nucleotides match TRBD2. Germline CDR1 reads SGHDN; CDR2 reads FVKESK. V was pared by 1 base and J by 1 base, with 8 bases of the junction left unmatched. The CDR3 covers 17 residues. This CDR3 reads CASSQVLAGVGTDTQYF. In DNA form, the CDR3 reads TGTGCCAGCAGCCAAGTTCTGGCGGGAGTTGGCACAGATACGCAGTATTTT.

The chain combines TRBV10-3 with TRBJ2-3; 10 nucleotides agree with TRBD2. V was pared by 6 bases and J by 0 bases, with 6 bases of the junction left unmatched. The length of the CDR3 is 16 residues. CDR1 and CDR2 (germline): ENHRY, SYGVKD. The CDR3 DNA sequence: TGTGCCATCAGAATTACTAGCGGGACTAGCACAGATACGCAGTATTTT. Protein product: CAIRITSGTSTDTQYF.

This clone was counted between two and nine times. The rearrangement uses TRBV2 and TRBJ1-1, with D perhaps matching TRBD1 (6 bases). The CDR3 length is 13 residues. V was clipped by 8 bases and J by 5 bases, with 15 bases between them. Germline V gene lookup returns CDR1 SNHLY and CDR2 FYNNEI. CDR3 sequence: CASGNRVVTEAFF. The CDR3 region has the DNA TGTGCCAGCGGGAACAGGGTGGTAACTGAAGCTTTCTTT.

The chain is built from TRBV13 and TRBJ2-5; 7 bases align to TRBD2. The DNA end is more similar to TRBJ2-7, so the J call may be wrong. The CDR3 extends over 15 amino acids. The germline V gene has CDR1 PRHDT and CDR2 FYEKMQ (reference sequence). CDR3 nucleotide sequence: TGTGCCAGCAGCCCCTTGGCGGGAGACTTGAGCGAGCAGTACTTC. It specifies CASSPLAGDLSEQYF.

The chain recombines TRBV6-1 with TRBJ2-1, with 11 bases matching TRBD2. Trimming cost V 2 bases and J 0 bases; bases outside gene matches: 3. CDR3 length: 17 amino acids. Germline lookup yields CDR1 MNHNS and CDR2 SASEGT. Here the CDR3 reads CASSEIAGGYSYNEQFF. DNA of the CDR3: TGTGCCAGCAGTGAAATAGCGGGAGGGTACTCCTACAATGAGCAGTTCTTC.

The rearrangement uses TRBV9 and TRBJ1-5; 7 nucleotides match TRBD1. Germline V lookup: CDR1 SGDLS, CDR2 YYNGEE. V shed 3 bases, J shed 2 bases, and the junction held 8 bases outside the gene matches. The CDR3 extends over 16 amino acids. This CDR3 reads CASSALLDRGNQPQHF. The CDR3 nucleotides are TGTGCCAGCAGCGCTCTTCTCGACAGGGGCAATCAGCCCCAGCATTTT.

Only a few counts were recorded for this clone. This chain joins TRBV7-6 and TRBJ2-1, with a possible D match to TRBD1 (6 bases). CDR3 length: 12 amino acids. V dropped 5 bases and J dropped 9 bases, with 11 bases sitting between them. Germline V gene sequence: CDR1 SGHVS, CDR2 FNYEAQ. DNA of the CDR3: TGTGCCAGCAGCGACCTAGGGGGTGAGCAGTTCTTC. Amino acid sequence: CASSDLGGEQFF.

The chain employs TRBV5-4 and TRBJ2-3, with 7 bases matching TRBD2. The trim removed 0 bases at V and 5 bases at J, leaving 3 bases unmatched. The CDR3 length is 14 residues. Looked up from germline, CDR1 is SGHNT and CDR2 is YYREEE (reference sequence). The CDR3 bases are TGTGCCAGCAGCTTGGGGGGGGGAGGAGATACGCAGTATTTT. Residues: CASSLGGGGDTQYF. Full variable domain (missing parts from reference TRBV5-4 and TRBJ2-3): ETGVTQSPTHLIKTRGQQVTLRCSSQSGHNTVSWYQQALGQGPQFIFQYYREEENGRGNFPPRFSGLQFPNYSSELNVNALELDDSALYLCASSLGGGGDTQYFGPGTRLTVL.

The CDR3 region is CSALLAQEQFF. DNA for the CDR3: TGCAGCGCCCTACTAGCACAGGAGCAGTTCTTC. The chain links TRBV29-1 to TRBJ2-1; D possibly corresponds to TRBD2 (6 bases). Germline V gene sequence: CDR1 SQVTM, CDR2 ANQGSEA. The V and J ends lost 7 bases and 10 bases respectively, with 14 bases between them. The CDR3 is made up of 11 amino acids.

V and J are TRBV6-1 and TRBJ1-5; no clear D. Germline assignment: CDR1 MNHNS and CDR2 SASEGT. Deletions cut 2 bases from V and 3 bases from J, with 5 bases between. The CDR3 sequence is 13 residues long. As DNA, the CDR3 is TGTGCCAGCAGTGAACAGGACAATCAGCCCCAGCATTTT. Its protein product is CASSEQDNQPQHF.

This clone came up a few times. This chain joins TRBV6-1 and TRBJ2-3; TRBD2 might be the D (6 bases). V lost 1 base and J 1 base, leaving 6 bases between the germline ends. The CDR3 is 14 amino acids. Germline V gives CDR1 MNHNS, CDR2 SASEGT. The CDR3 bases are TGTGCCAGCAGTGAAGGGGGGGGCACAGATACGCAGTATTTT. This sequence encodes CASSEGGGTDTQYF.

The V and J genes are TRBV7-9 and TRBJ2-1; a possible D gene is TRBD2 (6 bases). This CDR3 contains 15 residues. Trimming shortened V by 2 bases and J by 8 bases, and 16 bases separated the two germline ends. CDR1 and CDR2 from the germline V gene are SEHNR and FQNEAQ (reference sequence). The CDR3 protein is CASSLSLGGTHEQFF. CDR3 nucleotide sequence: TGTGCCAGCAGCTTAAGTCTAGGCGGGACCCATGAGCAGTTCTTC.

The V gene is TRBV19, the J gene TRBJ1-1, with TRBD1 identical over 8 bases. With V trimmed by 4 bases and J by 1 base, 5 bases remained unmatched. This CDR3 contains 15 residues. Germline-derived CDR1 and CDR2 are LNHDA and SQIVND (reference sequence). CDR3 coding DNA: TGTGCCAGTAGTAGCTCAGGGGGCGGGAACACTGAAGCTTTCTTT. Translating it yields CASSSSGGGNTEAFF.

This clone was picked up one time. The V and J genes are TRBV6-6 and TRBJ1-6; weak D call: TRBD1 (6 bases). Per the germline V gene, CDR1 is MNHNY and CDR2 is SVGAGI (reference sequence). The CDR3 has 14 amino acids. Trimming removed 6 bases at V and 9 bases at J, with 15 bases between. Written as DNA, the CDR3 is TGTGCCAGCAGCCACCAATCGACAGGTTCACCCCTCCACTTT. Amino acids: CASSHQSTGSPLHF.

This CDR3 reads CASSLALGGNGYNEQFF. CDR3 nucleotide sequence: TGCGCCAGCAGCTTGGCTCTCGGGGGAAATGGGTACAATGAGCAGTTCTTC. V usage is TRBV5-1 and J usage is TRBJ2-1, with D perhaps TRBD2 (6 bases). The V gene lost 0 bases and the J gene lost 4 bases, with 17 bases spanning the gap. CDR3 length equals 17 residues. Germline CDR1 SGHRS, CDR2 YFSETQ.